One and the same sample provided the 17 T cell receptor beta chains below, sequenced in a study of blood T cells in healthy people across ages (dated by TCRdb to between 2014 and 2016). Libraries were made using 5' RACE. TCRdb lists the instrument as Illumina HiSeq 2500. A second PCR of roughly 6 to 11 cycles was performed with a sample-barcoded 5' primer and a J-beta primer mix. TCRdb ran its own pipeline on the public reads, namely fastp trimming at Q25 and MiXCR clone calling, and kept in-frame beta chains. Rows with a matching CDR3 protein are joined into one entry that keeps the most common DNA and genes. The sample records 600,000 or so distinct CDR3 sequences, approximately 30% of which are singletons. The ten largest clonotypes hold roughly 14% of the sample. The sequencing input was blood. The receptors originated from a woman at least 80 years old in good health.

This clonotype was detected many times. This rearrangement joins TRBV3-1 to TRBJ2-1, with 8 bases that match TRBD1. This CDR3 is built from 21 residues. V shed 1 base, J shed 0 bases, and the junction held 17 bases outside the gene matches. The germline CDR1 and CDR2 sequences are LGHDT and YNNKEL (reference sequence). The DNA for the CDR3 is TGTGCCAGCAGCCAAGTTCCCGGGACAGGCCCCTTCAAAGTCTCCTACAATGAGCAGTTCTTC. Amino acid sequence: CASSQVPGTGPFKVSYNEQFF.

The V gene is TRBV20-1, the J gene TRBJ2-3; no reliable D call. Trimming took off 7 bases at V and 6 bases at J, with 8 bases between the two ends. Germline loops: CDR1 DFQATT, CDR2 SNEGSKA (reference sequence). The CDR3 has 10 residues. CDR3 coding DNA: TGCAGTGTTGGCCCGGATACGCAGTATTTT. Residues: CSVGPDTQYF.

This clonotype was seen a handful of times. J is TRBJ1-5 and V is TRBV12-3 or TRBV12-4, with D possibly TRBD1 on 5 matching bases. The CDR3 totals 15 residues. The V gene lost 3 bases and the J gene lost 5 bases, with 14 bases spanning the gap. The CDR3 loop reads CASSLGGGTHQPQHF. The DNA for the CDR3 is TGTGCCAGCAGTTTGGGGGGAGGGACCCATCAGCCCCAGCATTTT.

This clonotype was seen only a few times. A much more abundant neighbour one base away suggests this may be a read error. This sequence joins TRBV27 and TRBJ2-5; 11 positions match TRBD2. The V gene end was trimmed by 5 bases and the J gene end by 11 bases; junction bases not matched to a gene: 13. This CDR3 is 15 amino acids long. The V gene's germline CDR1 is MNHEY and CDR2 SMNVEV (reference sequence). The CDR3 protein is CASSPRLAGLNEQYF. The CDR3 DNA reads as TGTGCCAGCAGTCCCCGACTAGCGGGGCTAAATGAGCAGTACTTC.

Worth noting for this clonotype: Given a much more abundant clone one base away, this may be a read error. The rearrangement uses TRBV9 and TRBJ2-4; D could derive from TRBD1 or TRBD2 (5 bases each). The assigned J gene may be wrong: the sequence end matches TRBJ2-7 better. The CDR3 consists of 15 residues. Looked up from germline, CDR1 is SGDLS and CDR2 is YYNGEE. The CDR3 DNA is TGTGCCAGCAGCCCCGGGATCGGGGCCTCCTCCGAGCAGTACTTC. Translating gives CASSPGIGASSEQYF.

This clonotype was observed many times. The chain is built from TRBV7-9 and TRBJ2-7; D might be TRBD2 (6 bases). The CDR3 has 14 amino acids. Between the trimmed V and J ends, which lost 1 base and 6 bases, there was a span of 13 bases. CDR1 and CDR2 (germline): SEHNR, FQNEAQ (reference sequence). Written as DNA, the CDR3 is TGTGCCAGCAGCTTAGACTCCCGAGCGGGCGAGCAGTACTTC. Its protein is CASSLDSRAGEQYF.

As for this clonotype: Germline is not matched at one junction end, which may reflect a read error. This rearrangement joins TRBV13 to TRBJ1-4, with 8 bases matching TRBD1. The CDR3 runs 17 residues. The germline CDR1 and CDR2 sequences are PRHDT and FYEKMQ (reference sequence). The CDR3 DNA sequence: TGTGCCAGCAGTAGCCGGGGCAGGGGGCCTACTAATGAAAAACGGTTTTTT. It codes for CASSSRGRGPTNEKRFF.

The rearrangement uses TRBV28 and TRBJ2-7; D gene unclear. The CDR3 sequence is 10 residues long. The V gene lost 4 bases and the J gene lost 9 bases, with 7 bases spanning the gap. Germline lookup yields CDR1 MDHEN and CDR2 SYDVKM. CDR3 amino acids: CASSSPGQYF. The CDR3 DNA follows: TGTGCCAGCAGTTCCCCAGGGCAGTACTTC.

The chain carries TRBV29-1 and TRBJ2-7, with 7 bases aligning to TRBD1. CDR3 size: 16 residues. V dropped 6 bases and J dropped 4; count of bases not matched to a gene: 18. CDR1 SQVTM and CDR2 ANQGSEA come from the germline V gene. The CDR3 reads CSVMTGTVRGWYEQYF. CDR3 bases: TGCAGCGTGATGACTGGGACAGTGAGGGGTTGGTACGAGCAGTACTTC.

The chain combines TRBV20-1 with TRBJ1-6; D is perhaps TRBD1 (6 bases). This CDR3 is built from 15 residues. V gave up 2 bases and J gave up 5 bases, with 13 bases separating them. Germline V gives CDR1 DFQATT, CDR2 SNEGSKA (reference sequence). The CDR3 bases are TGCAGTGCTAGAAAAGGGGGAGCTCATAATTCACCCCTCCACTTT. Translated, it gives CSARKGGAHNSPLHF.

The sample holds many counts of this clonotype. This chain uses TRBV20-1 with TRBJ1-5; D gene ambiguous. The ends were cut back, 4 bases at V and 5 bases at J, with 21 bases in the middle. The CDR3 runs 16 residues. CDR1 and CDR2 (germline): DFQATT, SNEGSKA (reference sequence). CDR3 DNA sequence: TGCAGTGCTATTGGCAGAACATCCCGGCAGGATCAGCCCCAGCATTTT. Translation gives CSAIGRTSRQDQPQHF.

The sample holds many counts of this clonotype. The V gene is TRBV11-2, the J gene TRBJ2-1; D may be TRBD1 (7 bases). V was shortened by 2 bases and J by 0 bases, with 14 bases between the two germline ends. The CDR3 has 17 residues. CDR1 is SGHAT and CDR2 is FQNNGV in the germline V gene. DNA of the CDR3: TGTGCCAGCAGCTTAAGATTCAGGGGGGCCTCCTACAATGAGCAGTTCTTC. Its protein product is CASSLRFRGASYNEQFF.

Remarks on this clonotype: This clone may be a read error of a much larger clone one base away. CDR3 region: CASSVGNEQYF. The CDR3 DNA reads as TGTGCCAGCAGTGTAGGGAACGAGCAGTACTTC. The V and J genes are TRBV28 and TRBJ2-7, with D hard to call. Germline V lookup: CDR1 MDHEN, CDR2 SYDVKM. The CDR3 has 11 amino acids. V was pared by 5 bases and J by 5 bases, with 7 bases between. Using reference TRBV28 and TRBJ2-7 for the parts outside the CDR3, the full variable domain is DVKVTQSSRYLVKRTGEKVFLECVQDMDHENMFWYRQDPGLGLRLIYFSYDVKMKEKGDIPEGYSVSREKKERFSLILESASTNQTSMYLCASSVGNEQYFGPGTRLTVT.

The rearrangement uses TRBV7-2 and TRBJ1-1; unclear D gene. This CDR3 spans 14 amino acids. V lost 8 bases and J lost 0, with 13 bases in between. The germline gives CDR1 SGHTA, CDR2 FQGNSA. The CDR3 reads CASAAGWVNTEAFF. The CDR3 coding sequence is TGTGCCAGCGCTGCGGGCTGGGTGAACACTGAAGCTTTCTTT.

The CDR3 region has the DNA TGCAGTGCTGAGGGGGCGCGAGACGAGCAGTACTTC. This encodes CSAEGARDEQYF. The chain is built from TRBV20-1 and TRBJ2-7; 7 nucleotides line up with TRBD1. After removal of 5 bases from V and 5 bases from J, the junction contained 6 bases not matched to a gene. This CDR3 has 12 amino acids. CDR1 and CDR2 from the germline V gene are DFQATT and SNEGSKA (reference sequence).

This clonotype was recorded at least ten times. This chain links TRBV6-5 with TRBJ1-2; TRBD1 is a possible D gene (6 bases). V shed 2 bases and J shed 3 bases, with 19 bases lying between them. The germline V gene encodes CDR1 MNHEY and CDR2 SVGAGI. CDR3 size: 17 residues. CDR3 DNA: TGTGCCAGCAGTTACGCGTCAAACGGGGGCTCGGACTATGGCTACACCTTC. Amino acids: CASSYASNGGSDYGYTF.

This chain joins TRBV7-2 and TRBJ2-3; D gene ambiguous. The CDR3 is 14 residues long. Trimming removed 5 bases from V and 0 bases from J, with 9 bases in between. In germline, CDR1 is SGHTA, CDR2 FQGNSA. CDR3 protein: CASSSSWSTDTQYF. CDR3 DNA: TGTGCCAGCAGCAGTAGCTGGAGCACAGATACGCAGTATTTT.